Sequencing of this T cell receptor beta chain was carried out in a study of blood T cell repertoires in COVID-19. Study details: The cDNA or gDNA used as material had been derived from T cells, B-cell-depleted T cells, or PBMCs.

The length of the CDR3 is 15 residues. As originally analysed: Using reference gene primer amplification, nucleated cell counts were estimated. Assay used: immunoSEQ multiplex PCR; TCRdb lists only in-frame clones, some missing. V, J and clone size are those of that table, while D and trimming were read from the DNA. The sample contains 200,000 to 250,000 clones, 84% of which appear only once. Adults between about 18 and 89 years of age took part from fewer than 30 US areas. The chain links TRBV12-2 to TRBJ2-7; the table calls TRBD2, which could not be checked here. TRBV12-2 is noted as a pseudogene. This receptor was identified in a woman in her thirties or forties who had recovered from COVID-19. Sequencing was carried out using PBMCs or T cells enriched from blood (not recorded which). The CDR3 DNA reads TGTGCAAGTCGCTTAGGCGGGAGGGAGGGCCGCGGGCAGTACGTC. It yields the protein CASRLGGREGRGQYV.